This record looks at one T cell receptor (beta chain) sequence and its context. The antigen is undetermined. A much larger clone lies a single base off, so this may be a read error. These data originate in a study of tumor-infiltrating lymphocytes in primary liver carcinoma. In the study overall: The cohort consisted of patients whose primary liver carcinoma was surgically resected.

Extraction also yielded germline DNA, while blood RNA was obtained from unsorted whole blood. In advance of surgery, roughly 4.4 milliliters of peripheral blood were collected. Findings and caveats of the study: A significantly higher top-250-clone fraction was recorded for tumors than for blood (p = 0.039).

The CDR3 runs 15 residues. Germline V gives CDR1 LGHNA, CDR2 YNFKEQ. Trimming stripped 4 bases from V and 4 bases from J, with 15 bases between. Synthesis of TCR beta cDNA was carried out from 450 to 650 ng total RNA with a constant-region primer. Each TCR beta library was derived from three nested multiplex PCR rounds that employed slightly modified ARM-PCR. The first two PCR rounds used TRBV1-TRBV30 primers with a Cbeta primer, around 10 cycles each. TCRdb redid the calling of the multiplex PCR reads with MiXCR, one entry per CDR3 protein. The sample shows about 300,000 distinct CDR3 sequences, 65% of them seen only once.

This TCR derives from a man aged 35 to 55 with primary liver carcinoma and hepatitis B virus infection. The chain couples TRBV4-2 to TRBJ2-3; D possibly matches TRBD1 or TRBD2 (5 bases each). The sequenced sample was peripheral blood. The CDR3 DNA follows: TGTGCCAGCAGCCGGGGAGAGGGGAACGCAGATACGCAGTATTTT. Protein product: CASSRGEGNADTQYF.